This T cell receptor beta chain is from a study of vaccination effects on CD4 cells after COVID-19. The assay was immunoSEQ multiplex PCR, and TCRdb's table has in-frame clones only and misses some. The table has roughly 75,000 clones, 65% to 85% seen once. About this clone itself: Its antigen remains unidentified.

CD4+ T cells specific for antigen were expanded with viral peptide pools by the ViraFEST assay before sequencing. CD4+ T cell isolation took place after approximately ten days of culture. The study found no prior SARS-CoV-2 infection in the vaccine recipients, who tested negative for nucleocapsid antibodies. The ends lost 2 bases at V and 2 bases at J; junction bases unmatched: 9. The V gene's germline CDR1 is KGHSH and CDR2 LQKENI. This CDR3 has 17 amino acids. This specimen consisted of CD4+ T cells from PBMCs cultured with HCoV-OC43 spike peptides, obtained before COVID-19 vaccination. Subset here: HCoV-OC43 spike overlapping peptide pool stimulation. The chain uses TRBV18 and TRBJ2-5; 9 bases are shared with TRBD2. The source is a human donor who received a COVID-19 vaccine. The CDR3 DNA reads TGTGCCAGCTCACCAAGAGTACTAGCGGGTAAACAAGAGACCCAGTACTTC. It specifies CASSPRVLAGKQETQYF.